This T cell receptor (beta chain) was captured by sequencing in a study of T cell clones after liver transplantation. As for the study in general: Patients counted as tolerant after at least one year off all immunosuppression, enzymes not exceeding twice normal.

TCRdb's copy holds only in-frame clones and misses some; the assay was immunoSEQ multiplex PCR. This table has 50,000 or so clones, roughly 70% appearing once. V was cut by 3 bases and J by 9 bases, with 16 bases left in between. This CDR3 has 15 amino acids. CDR1 and CDR2 from the germline V gene are SGDLS and YYNGEE. This TCR was recovered from a human patient who received a liver transplant. The T cells may come from the graft donor. V is TRBV9 and J is TRBJ1-6; possible D gene TRBD1, 5 bases. The sample consisted of CD4+ T cells from blood, taken less than 70 months after liver transplant. CDR3: CASSDGGVSGSPLHF. The CDR3 coding sequence is TGTGCCAGCAGCGATGGAGGGGTATCAGGTTCACCCCTCCACTTT.